The rows below give T cell receptor beta chains drawn from one sample of a study of Ad26.COV2.S vaccination and SARS-CoV-2 variants. Only in-frame clones appear in the TCRdb table, and some are missing; sequencing was by immunoSEQ multiplex PCR. This sample has 240,000 or so clones, with 88% found just once. The sequencing here drew on peripheral blood, taken in a trial of Ad26.COV2.S vaccine versus placebo. Receptor source: a person between 18 and 59 years old who received the Ad26.COV2.S COVID-19 vaccine or a placebo. The CDR3 runs from the conserved cysteine through the conserved F or W. The D gene is left open where the match is weak. Expanded clones get a size class; other rows say once, few or many, or leave the size out.

V gene	D gene	clone size	J gene	CDR3 DNA	CDR3 protein
TRBV5-6	.	.	TRBJ2-7	TGTGCCAGCAGCCGGACGGGCAGCTCCTACGAGCAGTACTTC	CASSRTGSSYEQYF
TRBV5-6	TRBD1	.	TRBJ1-6	TGTGCCAGCAGCGGCCCGGGGACAGATAATTCACCCCTCCACTTT	CASSGPGTDNSPLHF
TRBV5-1	.	.	TRBJ2-1	TGCGCCAGCAGCTTGGGGGCAGCTAACCCTCTATACAATGAGCAGTTCTTC	CASSLGAANPLYNEQFF
TRBV6-2/TRBV6-3	.	.	TRBJ2-3	TGTGCCAGCAGTTACTCGAGAGGGAGAGATACGCAGTATTTT	CASSYSRGRDTQYF
TRBV5-4	TRBD1	.	TRBJ1-2	TGTGCCAGCAGCTTGGTTGGACAGGGCCGCTACACCTTC	CASSLVGQGRYTF
TRBV30	TRBD2	.	TRBJ2-1	TGTGCCTGGAGTGTAACTAGCGGGACTAACAATGAGCAGTTCTTC	CAWSVTSGTNNEQFF
TRBV28	.	once	TRBJ1-4	TGTGCCCTTGCCCGCTCTCCAAATGAAAAACTGTTTTTT	CALARSPNEKLFF
TRBV5-4	.	.	TRBJ2-6	TGTGCCAGCAGCTTTTCCGGGGCCAACGTCCTGACTTTC	CASSFSGANVLTF
TRBV19	.	.	TRBJ2-4	TGTGCCAGTAGTCCAACAGGGACGACCAAAAACATTCAGTACTTC	CASSPTGTTKNIQYF
TRBV7-2	.	.	TRBJ1-3	TGTGCCAGCAGCTCCGGGTGGGGCGCTGGAAACACCATATATTTT	CASSSGWGAGNTIYF
TRBV5-5	TRBD2	.	TRBJ2-5	TGTGCCAGCAGCCCAGGACTAGCGGGGGGGCCGGGAGAGACCCAGTACTTC	CASSPGLAGGPGETQYF
TRBV18	.	.	TRBJ2-2	TGTGCCAGCTCACCCGCGGGGCCCGGGGAGCTGTTTTTT	CASSPAGPGELFF
TRBV7-2	.	once	TRBJ1-2	TGTGCCAGCAGCTTAGCATCAGGGAGCGGCTACACCTTC	CASSLASGSGYTF
TRBV4-3	.	.	TRBJ2-1	TGCGCCAGCAGCCAAGATCGAATGGGTGAGCAGTTCTTC	CASSQDRMGEQFF
TRBV6-2/TRBV6-3	.	.	TRBJ1-4	TGTGCCAGCAGTTACCCAGAGACCAGGGGAAAACTGTTTTTT	CASSYPETRGKLFF
TRBV28	.	.	TRBJ1-5	TGTGCCAGCAGCATTGGCAATCAGCCCCAGCATTTT	CASSIGNQPQHF
TRBV5-4	TRBD1	once	TRBJ2-5	TGTGCCAGCAGCTTGCAGGGGGCGGGGGAGACCCAGTACTTC	CASSLQGAGETQYF
TRBV5-1	.	.	TRBJ1-1	TGCGCCAGCAGCTTGGTTCTGGGGTTGGCCACTGAAGCTTTCTTT	CASSLVLGLATEAFF
TRBV30	.	once	TRBJ1-3	TGTGCCTGGAGCGATCCCCCTAGAAACACCATATATTTT	CAWSDPPRNTIYF
TRBV25-1	.	.	TRBJ2-2	TGTGCCAGCAGAGTTGGGGGTAGCGGGGAGCTGTTTTTT	CASRVGGSGELFF
TRBV19	.	.	TRBJ1-2	TGTGCCAGTAGGAGGGAAGGAGGAATTAACTATGGCTACACCTTC	CASRREGGINYGYTF
TRBV7-6	.	.	TRBJ2-7	TGTGCCAGCAGCTTAGCGCCGACCTACGAGCAGTACTTC	CASSLAPTYEQYF
TRBV27	.	.	TRBJ1-1	TGTGCCAGCAGTAAAGGGACTGAAGCTTTCTTT	CASSKGTEAFF
TRBV5-4	TRBD1	.	TRBJ2-6	TGTGCCAGCAGCTCGAGACAGGGATCTGGGGCCAACGTCCTGACTTTC	CASSSRQGSGANVLTF
TRBV30	TRBD2	once	TRBJ2-1	TGTGCCTGGAGTTTACCGGGACTAGCGGGAGGAAATGAGCAGTTCTTC	CAWSLPGLAGGNEQFF
TRBV29-1	.	.	TRBJ2-1	TGCAGCGTCGGAGAGGGCAATGAGCAGTTCTTC	CSVGEGNEQFF
TRBV30	TRBD1	.	TRBJ2-1	TGTGCCTGGAGTCCGGGACAGGGTCGGGAGCAGTTCTTC	CAWSPGQGREQFF
TRBV19	.	.	TRBJ1-5	.	CASTSDRVQPQHF